This T cell receptor beta chain came from a study of T cells after posttransplantation cyclophosphamide. Turning to this clone: Its specificity is unknown.

Controls had myeloablative marrow grafts with methotrexate and calcineurin inhibitor, sampled at 1 year. Study conclusions and caveats: Recipient CMV seropositivity and CMV reactivation strongly tracked TRB clonality.

Libraries were prepared by immunoSEQ multiplex PCR; TCRdb keeps only in-frame clonotypes and omits some of them. Here the sample spans about 21,000 clones, roughly 85% being singletons. The input for sequencing was PBMCs, taken approximately 360 days after allogeneic stem cell transplant with calcineurin inhibitor and methotrexate. The TCR sequence derives from a female patient between 30 and 45 years old who received an allogeneic stem cell transplant from an unrelated donor, was CMV-positive, and had acute and chronic GVHD. These T cells may partly come from the graft donor.

CDR3 in DNA: TGTGCCAGCAGTTTTAATTATGGCGAGGGAGACACAGATACGCAGTATTTT. Translation: CASSFNYGEGDTDTQYF. The chain uses TRBV28 and TRBJ2-3, with D maybe TRBD2 (5 bases). The germline V and J ends were trimmed by 3 bases and 2 bases, with 18 bases remaining between them. The germline V gene encodes CDR1 MDHEN and CDR2 SYDVKM. The CDR3 is made up of 17 amino acids.